These 23 T cell receptor beta chains were all obtained from the same sample, sequenced in a study of identical twins. TCRdb passed the 5' RACE reads through MiXCR, listing each CDR3 protein once. This sample has under 1 million distinct CDR3 sequences, with 9% to 15% found just once. These sequences were also reported in another study, on yellow fever vaccine responses in identical twins.

Input material: PBMCs. These receptors were taken from a woman aged 18-29 years in good health.

This clonotype has a handful of counts. V and J are TRBV13 and TRBJ2-1, with TRBD2 matching over 9 bases. The CDR3 runs to 16 residues. V lost 6 bases and J lost 8; bases outside the gene matches: 14. Germline CDR1 and CDR2: PRHDT and FYEKMQ (reference sequence). CDR3 coding DNA: TGTGCCAGCAGATTATACTCCGGGACTAGCAGCGATGAGCAGTTCTTC. Amino acid sequence: CASRLYSGTSSDEQFF. Drawing the rest from reference TRBV13 and TRBJ2-1, the complete variable domain is AAGVIQSPRHLIKEKRETATLKCYPIPRHDTVYWYQQGPGQDPQFLISFYEKMQSDKGSIPDRFSAQQFSDYHSELNMSSLELGDSALYFCASRLYSGTSSDEQFFGPGTRLTVL.

The genes are TRBV7-3 and TRBJ2-2; 9 positions match TRBD2. The length of the CDR3 is 14 residues. Germline lookup yields CDR1 SGHTA and CDR2 FQGTGA. The ends lost 6 bases at V and 5 bases at J; junction bases unmatched: 4. The CDR3 region has the DNA TGTGCCAGCAGAGTAGCGGGAGCTACCGGGGAGCTGTTTTTT. Translated: CASRVAGATGELFF.

The rearrangement joins TRBV5-1 to TRBJ2-3; D not certain. This CDR3 has 14 residues. CDR1 and CDR2 from the germline V gene are SGHRS and YFSETQ. Trimming took 1 base from V and 5 from J, leaving 11 bases between them. For the CDR3, the DNA is TGCGCCAGCAGCTTGTCCGACGACGGAGATACGCAGTATTTT. It translates to CASSLSDDGDTQYF.

This clonotype was recorded at least ten times. The gene calls are TRBV28 and TRBJ2-3; D is perhaps TRBD1 (6 bases). CDR1 MDHEN and CDR2 SYDVKM come from the germline V gene. This CDR3 is 14 amino acids long. V was clipped by 8 bases and J by 0 bases, with 12 bases between them. The CDR3 DNA sequence: TGTGCCAGCCAACAGGGAGCTAGCACAGATACGCAGTATTTT. Translation gives CASQQGASTDTQYF.

The chain's CDR3 is CASSSGQVQETQYF. In DNA, the CDR3 is TGCGCCAGCAGCTCCGGACAGGTACAAGAGACCCAGTACTTC. The gene calls are TRBV5-1 and TRBJ2-5; 7 bases are shared with TRBD1. Germline CDR1 is SGHRS and CDR2 is YFSETQ. CDR3 length: 14 residues. Trimming took 3 bases from V and 2 from J; bases not matched to a gene: 4. The full variable domain, completed using reference TRBV5-1 and TRBJ2-5, is KAGVTQTPRYLIKTRGQQVTLSCSPISGHRSVSWYQQTPGQGLQFLFEYFSETQRNKGNFPGRFSGRQFSNSRSEMNVSTLELGDSALYLCASSSGQVQETQYFGPGTRLLVL.

This clonotype was detected a few times. The chain uses TRBV24-1 and TRBJ2-3; D is undetermined. Germline V gene sequence: CDR1 KGHDR, CDR2 SFDVKD. The CDR3 is made up of 15 amino acids. Trimming left V 3 bases short and J 0 bases short, with 9 bases between. CDR3 DNA: TGTGCCACCAGTGATGTAAGTTATAGCACAGATACGCAGTATTTT. Amino acids: CATSDVSYSTDTQYF.

V is TRBV2 and J is TRBJ2-6, with 7 bases that match TRBD1. The CDR3 has 16 residues. After removal of 8 bases from V and 0 bases from J, the junction contained 7 bases not matched to a gene. Looked up from germline, CDR1 is SNHLY and CDR2 is FYNNEI. This CDR3 is CASDRDRPSGANVLTF. The CDR3 DNA is TGTGCCAGCGACCGGGACAGACCCTCTGGGGCCAACGTCCTGACTTTC. Full variable domain (outside the CDR3, taken from reference TRBV2 and TRBJ2-6): EPEVTQTPSHQVTQMGQEVILRCVPISNHLYFYWYRQILGQKVEFLVSFYNNEISEKSEIFDDQFSVERPDGSNFTLKIRSTKLEDSAMYFCASDRDRPSGANVLTFGAGSRLTVL.

This clonotype has a handful of counts. J is TRBJ2-1 and V is TRBV7-9; no clear D gene. The CDR3 has 14 residues. The V and J ends lost 5 bases and 0 bases respectively, with 8 bases between them. The germline V gene has CDR1 SEHNR and CDR2 FQNEAQ (reference sequence). For the CDR3, the DNA is TGTGCCAGCAGCGGCCAGGCCTCCTACAATGAGCAGTTCTTC. It is translated as CASSGQASYNEQFF.

The chain carries TRBV20-1 and TRBJ2-3; 7 nucleotides match TRBD2. Germline V gives CDR1 DFQATT, CDR2 SNEGSKA (reference sequence). V was pared by 6 bases and J by 6 bases, with 12 bases of the junction left unmatched. The length of the CDR3 is 14 residues. In nucleotides, the CDR3 is TGCAGTGCGTCCCTAGCGGTGGCCCAGGATACGCAGTATTTT. Translation: CSASLAVAQDTQYF.

V gene TRBV15 combines with J gene TRBJ2-1; 8 bases match TRBD2. CDR1 and CDR2 (germline): LNHNV, YYDKDF (reference sequence). With 0 bases clipped from V and 3 bases from J, the junction kept 1 base outside the gene matches. This CDR3 comprises 15 residues. Here the CDR3 reads CATSREGLDYNEQFF. The CDR3 nucleotides read TGTGCCACCAGCAGAGAGGGACTAGACTACAATGAGCAGTTCTTC. Based on the CDR3 plus reference TRBV15 and TRBJ2-1, the full variable domain is DAMVIQNPRYQVTQFGKPVTLSCSQTLNHNVMYWYQQKSSQAPKLLFHYYDKDFNNEADTPDNFQSRRPNTSFCFLDIRSPGLGDTAMYLCATSREGLDYNEQFFGPGTRLTVL.

The chain joins TRBV6-1 to TRBJ2-1; a possible D gene is TRBD2 (5 bases). The V gene lost 7 bases and the J gene lost 0 bases, with 10 bases spanning the gap. Germline CDR1 reads MNHNS; CDR2 reads SASEGT. This CDR3 comprises 14 residues. CDR3 nucleotides: TGTGCCAGCAAAAAAGCGGACTCCTACAATGAGCAGTTCTTC. The encoded protein is CASKKADSYNEQFF.

This clonotype was counted at least ten times. The gene calls are TRBV7-8 and TRBJ1-4, with TRBD1 as a possible D gene (6 bases). The V gene lost 1 base and the J gene lost 10 bases, with 13 bases spanning the gap. In germline, CDR1 is SGHVS, CDR2 FQNEAQ. This CDR3 has 14 residues. The CDR3 DNA reads as TGTGCCAGCAGCTTAGAGGCCAGGGGAGGAAAACTGTTTTTT. It codes for CASSLEARGGKLFF.

The chain joins TRBV2 to TRBJ1-6, with D possibly TRBD1 on 5 matching bases. CDR3 length: 12 residues. Trimming took 9 bases from V and 6 from J, leaving 9 bases between them. Germline lookup yields CDR1 SNHLY and CDR2 FYNNEI. The CDR3 nucleotides are TGTGCCAGTGGACAATTTAATTCACCCCTCCACTTT. It yields the protein CASGQFNSPLHF.

This clonotype was detected a few times. The J gene is TRBJ2-3, the V gene TRBV27; 11 bases agree with TRBD2. The CDR3 sequence is 19 residues long. The germline V gene encodes CDR1 MNHEY and CDR2 SMNVEV (reference sequence). V shed 5 bases, J shed 0 bases, and the junction held 13 bases outside the gene matches. The CDR3 nucleotides are TGTGCCAGCAGTCCGTGGGGGACTAGCGGAGTTCCGAGCACAGATACGCAGTATTTT. Protein product: CASSPWGTSGVPSTDTQYF.

The rearrangement uses TRBV5-1 and TRBJ2-4; D is possibly TRBD2 (6 bases). Between the trimmed V and J ends, which lost 5 bases and 0 bases, there was a span of 15 bases. CDR3 length: 16 amino acids. CDR1 SGHRS and CDR2 YFSETQ come from the germline V gene. In DNA, the CDR3 is TGCGCCAGCAGTCGGGAGACCCCCTTAGCCAAAAACATTCAGTACTTC. Translating gives CASSRETPLAKNIQYF.

This clonotype was seen many times. CDR3 coding DNA: TGCAGCGCCGAGGGTATCGGGGAAACTGAAGCTTTCTTT. Its protein is CSAEGIGETEAFF. The chain recombines TRBV29-1 with TRBJ1-1; no clear D. The germline V gene encodes CDR1 SQVTM and CDR2 ANQGSEA. Trimming pared 7 bases from V and 5 bases from J, leaving 17 bases between. The CDR3 is 13 residues long.

In this sample, this clonotype turned up a few times. The V and J genes are TRBV7-2 and TRBJ1-4; 8 nucleotides agree with TRBD1. CDR1 and CDR2 from the germline V gene are SGHTA and FQGNSA. The CDR3 covers 13 residues. Unmatched junction bases numbered 2, after V lost 4 bases and J lost 7 bases. In DNA form, the CDR3 reads TGTGCCAGCAGCTACGGACAGGGTGAAAAACTGTTTTTT. Translated: CASSYGQGEKLFF.

This clonotype was recorded many times. The CDR3 DNA sequence: TGTGCCAGCACCTTTCGGGACAGGGGGCCGTACACCGGGGAGCTGTTTTTT. It translates to CASTFRDRGPYTGELFF. J is TRBJ2-2 and V is TRBV28; 12 bases are a match to TRBD1. With 7 bases clipped from V and 3 bases from J, the junction kept 9 bases outside the gene matches. The CDR3 consists of 17 residues. CDR1 and CDR2 from the germline V gene are MDHEN and SYDVKM. The full variable domain, its missing parts supplied by reference TRBV28 and TRBJ2-2, is DVKVTQSSRYLVKRTGEKVFLECVQDMDHENMFWYRQDPGLGLRLIYFSYDVKMKEKGDIPEGYSVSREKKERFSLILESASTNQTSMYLCASTFRDRGPYTGELFFGEGSRLTVL.

The chain carries TRBV6-1 and TRBJ2-2, with D unresolved. This CDR3 comprises 14 residues. V lost 6 bases and J lost 6, with 14 bases in between. Germline V gives CDR1 MNHNS, CDR2 SASEGT. This CDR3 is CASSPPGGSGELFF. DNA of the CDR3: TGTGCCAGCAGCCCCCCGGGCGGCTCCGGGGAGCTGTTTTTT.

The V and J genes are TRBV20-1 and TRBJ2-3, with D perhaps TRBD1 or TRBD2 (5 bases each). The CDR3 runs to 13 residues. Germline lookup yields CDR1 DFQATT and CDR2 SNEGSKA (reference sequence). V was shortened by 8 bases and J by 4 bases, with 16 bases between the two germline ends. The CDR3 DNA reads as TGCAGTCCCGGGGCTGAGGGGTCAGATACGCAGTATTTT. This encodes CSPGAEGSDTQYF.

This clonotype was recorded a few times. V usage is TRBV12-3 or TRBV12-4 and J usage is TRBJ2-7; possible D gene TRBD2, 6 bases. The V end was cut by 5 bases, the J end by 3 bases, with 26 bases between. This CDR3 spans 18 amino acids. CDR3 sequence reads: CASSLGGLRASALYEQYF. Here the CDR3 DNA reads TGTGCCAGCAGTCTCGGAGGGCTGAGGGCGTCGGCCCTCTACGAGCAGTACTTC.

V is TRBV11-3 and J is TRBJ2-1; 9 bases are a match to TRBD2. Germline lookup yields CDR1 SGHNT and CDR2 YENEEA. After removal of 4 bases from V and 7 bases from J, the junction contained 5 bases not matched to a gene. This CDR3 is 14 amino acids long. CDR3: CASSYSGRGNEQFF. The CDR3 DNA is TGTGCCAGCAGCTATAGCGGGAGAGGGAATGAGCAGTTCTTC.

A few counts support this clonotype. The rearrangement links TRBV3-1 to TRBJ2-1, with D possibly being TRBD2 (7 bases). This CDR3 spans 16 amino acids. In germline, CDR1 is LGHDT, CDR2 YNNKEL (reference sequence). V lost 1 base and J 9 bases, leaving 19 bases between the germline ends. The CDR3 region has the DNA TGTGCCAGCAGCCAAGCTTGGGGGGGCCCTATAGGTGAGCAGTTCTTC. Translation: CASSQAWGGPIGEQFF.